The clone carrying this T cell receptor (beta chain) has only a few counts. Its specificity is unknown. Clones were sequenced by immunoSEQ multiplex PCR, and TCRdb holds only the in-frame ones, with some missing. Here the sample spans some 290,000 clones, about 85% being singletons. Described treatment: roughly 19 received Ad26.COV2.S at low or high dose, single or two shots; roughly five received placebo; per-sample allocation not given. Sampling was performed 63 days after the first vaccine or placebo injection. Boston hosted the donor, who was an adult aged 18-55 years. The record originates from a study of Ad26.COV2.S vaccination and SARS-CoV-2 variants. As for the study in general: In the COV1001 trial, the donor was in the Ad26.COV2.S arm. Ad26.COV2.S was injected intramuscularly once or twice, 56 days apart.

Trimming took 5 bases from V and 5 from J, leaving 22 bases between them. The CDR3 length is 16 residues. Looked up from germline, CDR1 is SGHNT and CDR2 is YYREEE (reference sequence). Study-level results: Total T cell responses, in the TCR breadth and depth analyses, may have been underestimated.

This chain uses TRBV5-4 with TRBJ1-2; a possible D gene is TRBD1 (6 bases). Sequenced here: peripheral blood, sampled in a trial of Ad26.COV2.S vaccine versus placebo. The sequence was obtained from a person aged 18-60 years who received the Ad26.COV2.S COVID-19 vaccine or a placebo. CDR3 sequence reads: CASRDSSTAGGYGYTF. The CDR3 nucleotides read TGTGCCAGCAGGGACAGCAGCACCGCGGGGGGTTATGGCTACACCTTC.